What follows describes a single TCR beta chain. Its antigen is as yet unknown. This sample was included in a study of T cell responses to AZD1222 COVID-19 vaccine. On the study more broadly: Some second doses came at about 4 weeks and others at about 12 weeks; these were pooled. The study's findings and limits: Rises in breadth and depth of Spike-specific TCRs came after two AZD1222 doses.

The CDR3 is 13 amino acids. Germline lookup yields CDR1 MNHEY and CDR2 SVGAGI. V lost 2 bases, J lost 3 bases, and 5 bases lay in between. Data came from immunoSEQ multiplex PCR; TCRdb stores just in-frame clones and leaves some out. The sample holds about 66,000 clones, about 88% seen once. This chain uses TRBV6-5 with TRBJ1-3; D gene uncertain. Sequenced material: peripheral blood, taken on day 0 of AZD1222 vaccination. This sequence originates from an adult in good health. The CDR3 region is CASSYSFGNTIYF. The CDR3 DNA sequence: TGTGCCAGCAGTTACAGTTTTGGAAACACCATATATTTT.